This T cell receptor (beta chain) was identified during a study of cytomegalovirus exposure and HLA in healthy donors. Study context: Drawn from HLA-typed donors, around 85 million unique TCRs were held in an early data release.

The PCR employed 60 Vbeta primers together with 13 Jbeta primers. Measured with immunoSEQ multiplex PCR; TCRdb has only the in-frame clones, and not every one. The sample lists 150,000 or so clones, approximately 80% seen once, with roughly 2.1% in the top ten. This TCR was recovered from a man aged 50 to 59 in good health and CMV-seropositive. Material for sequencing was PBMCs.

The CDR3 bases are TGTGCCACCAGCAGAGATGAGACAGGCGGTGGCTACACCTTC. It encodes CATSRDETGGGYTF. J is TRBJ1-2 and V is TRBV15, with D possibly being TRBD1 (6 bases). The CDR3 totals 14 residues. V shed 0 bases and J shed 7 bases, with 12 bases lying between them. Germline loops: CDR1 LNHNV, CDR2 YYDKDF (reference sequence).